This T cell receptor (beta chain) was captured by sequencing in a study of control samples from healthy donors and cancer patients (dated by TCRdb to 2020 to 2022). The method was the immunoSEQ multiplex PCR assay. What TCRdb holds here is the immuneACCESS table cut down to in-frame rearrangements. Part of the clones is not present; checked against another copy, under half of the missing clones reflect an unresolved V gene, and the others are unexplained. The sample table lists 50,000 to 55,000 clones, more than 70% of them with a count of one. The ten most abundant clones make up around 1.4% of the sample. Comment on this clone: Its antigen specificity is not known. No base qualities exist here, and no much larger clone lies one base off it.

The CDR3 runs 15 amino acids, cysteine and phenylalanine included. Only CDR3 DNA is held: 45 bases, read in frame from base 1. V is pared back by 4 bases and J by 4 bases, with 14 bases lying between the germline termini. CDR1 and CDR2 are drawn from the germline V gene: MNHEY, SVGEGT. The material sequenced was PBMCs. The V and J segments used are TRBV6-2 or TRBV6-3 and TRBJ2-1; TRBD2 is possibly the D segment (5 matching bases). This clonotype was sampled from a man aged 40-49 years with colorectal cancer. In nucleotides, the sequence is TGTGCCAGCAGTTTAGTAGCGCCGACTTACAATGAGCAGTTCTTC. It specifies CASSLVAPTYNEQFF.